Shown below are 8 T cell receptor beta chains from a single sample sequenced in a study of CD8 T cells in Susac syndrome. It was with random hexamers that 0.5 to 1 ug RNA was reverse transcribed. TCRdb re-called the immunoSEQ multiplex PCR reads through MiXCR, storing one row per CDR3 protein. The sample lists roughly 150,000 distinct CDR3 sequences; about 95% were seen once. Sequenced sample: CD8+ T cells from PBMCs. All receptors derive from a human donor with multiple sclerosis.

The chain recombines TRBV12-3 or TRBV12-4 with TRBJ1-5; 7 nucleotides line up with TRBD1. The V gene end was trimmed by 6 bases and the J gene end by 2 bases; junction bases not matched to a gene: 7. This CDR3 is 15 amino acids long. The CDR3 here is CASSQGVSGNQPQHF. The CDR3 DNA reads as TGTGCCAGCAGCCAGGGGGTTTCGGGCAATCAGCCCCAGCATTTT.

The genes are TRBV13 and TRBJ2-1; no definite D call. The CDR3 has 12 amino acids. Trimming pared 5 bases from V and 6 bases from J, leaving 8 bases between. In germline, CDR1 is PRHDT, CDR2 FYEKMQ (reference sequence). CDR3 sequence: CASSTVTNEQFF. CDR3 nucleotide sequence: TGTGCCAGCAGCACCGTTACCAATGAGCAGTTCTTC.

This sequence joins TRBV5-1 and TRBJ2-7; the D call may be TRBD1 or TRBD2 (5 bases each). Germline assignment: CDR1 SGHRS and CDR2 YFSETQ. This CDR3 contains 15 residues. Trimming removed 4 bases from V and 2 bases from J, with 16 bases in between. The CDR3 sequence: CASSPEGDLTYEQYF. The CDR3, as DNA: TGCGCCAGCAGCCCAGAAGGGGACCTAACCTACGAGCAGTACTTC.

The genes are TRBV30 and TRBJ1-1; possible D gene TRBD1, 5 bases. The V and J ends lost 1 base and 5 bases respectively, with 11 bases between them. CDR3 size: 13 residues. The germline gives CDR1 GTSNPN, CDR2 SVGIG (reference sequence). This chain's CDR3 is CAWSDQGGTEAFF. In nucleotides, the CDR3 is TGTGCCTGGAGTGACCAGGGAGGGACTGAAGCTTTCTTT.

The rearrangement uses TRBV3-1 and TRBJ1-5; 9 nucleotides agree with TRBD1. In germline, CDR1 is LGHDT, CDR2 YNNKEL (reference sequence). J gave up 7 bases and V 0 bases, and 4 bases lay outside the gene matches. CDR3 length equals 15 residues. The CDR3: CASSQDTGGRQPQHF. As DNA, the CDR3 is TGTGCCAGCAGCCAAGATACAGGGGGCAGGCAGCCCCAGCATTTT.

This chain joins TRBV12-3 or TRBV12-4 and TRBJ1-2; the D gene is possibly TRBD1 (5 bases). The CDR3 runs 16 residues. Trimming removed 5 bases from V and 11 bases from J, with 27 bases in between. The chain's CDR3 is CASSPDLRGTPAGYTF. The CDR3 DNA follows: TGTGCCAGCAGTCCGGATCTACGGGGCACCCCAGCGGGTTACACCTTC.

V and J are TRBV15 and TRBJ2-7; 7 bases match TRBD1. Unmatched junction bases numbered 6, after V lost 1 base and J lost 6 bases. The CDR3 consists of 14 residues. Germline V gene data show CDR1 as LNHNV and CDR2 as YYDKDF (reference sequence). CDR3: CATSRASGQLEQYF. The CDR3 DNA is TGTGCCACCAGCAGAGCCTCGGGACAGCTCGAGCAGTACTTC. The full variable domain, rest sourced from reference TRBV15 and TRBJ2-7, is DAMVIQNPRYQVTQFGKPVTLSCSQTLNHNVMYWYQQKSSQAPKLLFHYYDKDFNNEADTPDNFQSRRPNTSFCFLDIRSPGLGDTAMYLCATSRASGQLEQYFGPGTRLTVT.

The chain links TRBV30 to TRBJ2-1, with 8 bases fitting TRBD1. Per germline, CDR1 GTSNPN and CDR2 SVGIG (reference sequence). This CDR3 contains 13 residues. V lost 5 bases and J lost 4; bases outside the gene matches: 4. The CDR3 here is CAWWTGIYNEQFF. As DNA, the CDR3 is TGTGCCTGGTGGACAGGGATTTACAATGAGCAGTTCTTC.